The entry below gives a single TCR beta chain sequence along with its context. This entry is derived from a study of cytomegalovirus exposure and HLA in healthy donors. Study-wide background: The 90 to 150 validation repertoires used the same platform as the 550 to 750 first-cohort repertoires, a later analysis reported.

Looked up from germline, CDR1 is SEHNR and CDR2 is FQNEAQ (reference sequence). V shed 4 bases and J shed 1 base, with 13 bases lying between them. The CDR3 runs 15 residues. Produced via immunoSEQ multiplex PCR; TCRdb's table is partial and in-frame only. The repertoire holds about 120,000 clones, with roughly 88% as singletons. The receptor comes from a woman aged 18-29 years in good health and CMV-seropositive. The sample was PBMCs. J is TRBJ1-1 and V is TRBV7-9; weak D call: TRBD1 (5 bases). The CDR3 loop is CASSSAGTGNTEAFF. The CDR3 region has the DNA TGTGCCAGCAGCTCGGCCGGGACTGGGAACACTGAAGCTTTCTTT.